These 3 T cell receptor beta chains share one sample of origin, sequenced in a study of T-cell memory formation after mild COVID-19. TCRdb re-derived calls from the 5' RACE reads in MiXCR, one entry per CDR3 protein. This sample has approximately 300,000 distinct CDR3 sequences, with roughly 8.2% found just once. Sequencing was done on a sample of PBMCs or a T cell subset sorted from them (not recorded which). The origin of the receptors is a man aged 18 to 29 who had mild COVID-19 (a few samples of this study predate the infection). Cell type and time point are not known.

This clonotype has only one observation. The chain joins TRBV5-1 to TRBJ2-2; 9 bases map to TRBD1. Germline trimming cut 3 bases from V and 4 bases from J; bases unmatched to any gene: 4. The CDR3 runs to 15 residues. In germline, CDR1 is SGHRS, CDR2 YFSETQ. CDR3 residues: CASSSGQGVTGELFF. CDR3 nucleotides: TGCGCCAGCAGCTCGGGACAGGGAGTCACCGGGGAGCTGTTTTTT. Variable domain in full (rest from reference TRBV5-1 and TRBJ2-2): KAGVTQTPRYLIKTRGQQVTLSCSPISGHRSVSWYQQTPGQGLQFLFEYFSETQRNKGNFPGRFSGRQFSNSRSEMNVSTLELGDSALYLCASSSGQGVTGELFFGEGSRLTVL.

This clonotype was counted a few times. V gene TRBV6-2 or TRBV6-3 combines with J gene TRBJ1-1; no reliable D call. The CDR3 runs to 13 residues. The V gene lost 3 bases and the J gene lost 4 bases, with 9 bases spanning the gap. The germline CDR1 and CDR2 sequences are MNHEY and SVGEGT. CDR3 bases: TGTGCCAGCAGTTATCTATACACCACTGAAGCTTTCTTT. Translation: CASSYLYTTEAFF.

This clonotype was seen many times. V and J are TRBV7-6 and TRBJ2-1; tentative D call: TRBD2 (6 bases). The V end lost 5 bases, the J end lost 9 bases, and 17 bases lay between the germline ends. In germline, CDR1 is SGHVS, CDR2 FNYEAQ. This CDR3 contains 14 residues. CDR3 nucleotides: TGTGCCAGCAGCCCTACTAGCAATCCAAGTGAGCAGTTCTTC. It translates to CASSPTSNPSEQFF.